Presented here are 6 T cell receptor beta chains from one specimen sequenced in a study of radiation and T cells in renal cell carcinoma. Some clones are missing from TCRdb's copy, which holds only in-frame ones; the method was immunoSEQ multiplex PCR. The table has around 18,000 clones, 45% to 65% seen once; the top ten hold 9.7%. Treatment here: treatment-naive control, cytoreductive nephrectomy. This material consisted of tumor tissue, taken from a patient whose treatment was nephrectomy without radiotherapy. The receptors here all came from a man between 40 and 49 years old with renal cell carcinoma.

This clone was seen more than once but under ten times. The chain combines TRBV18 with TRBJ2-7; 7 positions match TRBD2. There are 16 residues in the CDR3. Germline assignment: CDR1 KGHSH and CDR2 LQKENI. J gave up 6 bases and V 3 bases, and 14 bases lay outside the gene matches. The CDR3 nucleotides are TGTGCCAGCTCACCGTCAAGAGGGGAGGGGCGACTCGAGCAGTACTTC. Translation gives CASSPSRGEGRLEQYF. The variable domain in full, completed from reference TRBV18 and TRBJ2-7, reads NAGVMQNPRHLVRRRGQEARLRCSPMKGHSHVYWYRQLPEEGLKFMVYLQKENIIDESGMPKERFSAEFPKEGPSILRIQQVVRGDSAAYFCASSPSRGEGRLEQYFGPGTRLTVT.

This clone was detected only a few times. In the same sample, other DNA sequences code for this CDR3. The gene calls are TRBV4-3 and TRBJ1-2; 7 nucleotides agree with TRBD1. V dropped 3 bases and J dropped 4; count of bases not matched to a gene: 5. This CDR3 comprises 14 residues. CDR1 is LGHNA, CDR2 YSLEER, per germline. The CDR3 loop is CASSQGTDGYGYTF. The CDR3 region has the DNA TGCGCCAGCAGCCAGGGGACAGATGGCTATGGCTACACCTTC.

The chain joins TRBV5-4 to TRBJ2-1, with 9 bases identical to TRBD2. Trimming removed 1 base from V and 7 bases from J; junction bases left unmatched: 12. The CDR3 loop spans 17 amino acids. Germline loops: CDR1 SGHNT, CDR2 YYREEE (reference sequence). The CDR3 here is CASSLRMTRGGRNEQFF. CDR3 DNA: TGTGCCAGCAGCTTGAGGATGACGCGGGGGGGTCGGAATGAGCAGTTCTTC. Using reference TRBV5-4 and TRBJ2-1 for the parts outside the CDR3, the full variable domain is ETGVTQSPTHLIKTRGQQVTLRCSSQSGHNTVSWYQQALGQGPQFIFQYYREEENGRGNFPPRFSGLQFPNYSSELNVNALELDDSALYLCASSLRMTRGGRNEQFFGPGTRLTVL.

This clone came up a few times. The V and J genes are TRBV9 and TRBJ1-2; D not resolved. CDR1 is SGDLS, CDR2 YYNGEE, per germline. This CDR3 spans 15 amino acids. V lost 4 bases and J 3 bases, leaving 16 bases between the germline ends. CDR3 protein: CASSSLDLPYYGYTF. In DNA, the CDR3 is TGTGCCAGCAGCTCCCTCGATCTACCTTACTATGGCTACACCTTC.

This chain uses TRBV4-1 with TRBJ1-1; D possibly corresponds to TRBD1 (5 bases). CDR1 is MGHRA, CDR2 YSYEKL, per germline. There are 17 residues in the CDR3. The V end was cut by 2 bases, the J end by 3 bases, with 19 bases between. This CDR3 is CASSQLPGGETHTEAFF. The CDR3 nucleotides read TGCGCCAGCAGCCAACTTCCCGGGGGGGAAACCCACACTGAAGCTTTCTTT.

This clone was picked up a small number of times. This chain links TRBV20-1 with TRBJ1-1; D gene unclear. CDR1 DFQATT and CDR2 SNEGSKA come from the germline V gene (reference sequence). Deletions cut 3 bases from V and 4 bases from J, with 6 bases between. The CDR3 totals 11 residues. DNA for the CDR3: TGCAGTGCTAGTGGGAGCACTGAAGCTTTCTTT. Translation: CSASGSTEAFF.